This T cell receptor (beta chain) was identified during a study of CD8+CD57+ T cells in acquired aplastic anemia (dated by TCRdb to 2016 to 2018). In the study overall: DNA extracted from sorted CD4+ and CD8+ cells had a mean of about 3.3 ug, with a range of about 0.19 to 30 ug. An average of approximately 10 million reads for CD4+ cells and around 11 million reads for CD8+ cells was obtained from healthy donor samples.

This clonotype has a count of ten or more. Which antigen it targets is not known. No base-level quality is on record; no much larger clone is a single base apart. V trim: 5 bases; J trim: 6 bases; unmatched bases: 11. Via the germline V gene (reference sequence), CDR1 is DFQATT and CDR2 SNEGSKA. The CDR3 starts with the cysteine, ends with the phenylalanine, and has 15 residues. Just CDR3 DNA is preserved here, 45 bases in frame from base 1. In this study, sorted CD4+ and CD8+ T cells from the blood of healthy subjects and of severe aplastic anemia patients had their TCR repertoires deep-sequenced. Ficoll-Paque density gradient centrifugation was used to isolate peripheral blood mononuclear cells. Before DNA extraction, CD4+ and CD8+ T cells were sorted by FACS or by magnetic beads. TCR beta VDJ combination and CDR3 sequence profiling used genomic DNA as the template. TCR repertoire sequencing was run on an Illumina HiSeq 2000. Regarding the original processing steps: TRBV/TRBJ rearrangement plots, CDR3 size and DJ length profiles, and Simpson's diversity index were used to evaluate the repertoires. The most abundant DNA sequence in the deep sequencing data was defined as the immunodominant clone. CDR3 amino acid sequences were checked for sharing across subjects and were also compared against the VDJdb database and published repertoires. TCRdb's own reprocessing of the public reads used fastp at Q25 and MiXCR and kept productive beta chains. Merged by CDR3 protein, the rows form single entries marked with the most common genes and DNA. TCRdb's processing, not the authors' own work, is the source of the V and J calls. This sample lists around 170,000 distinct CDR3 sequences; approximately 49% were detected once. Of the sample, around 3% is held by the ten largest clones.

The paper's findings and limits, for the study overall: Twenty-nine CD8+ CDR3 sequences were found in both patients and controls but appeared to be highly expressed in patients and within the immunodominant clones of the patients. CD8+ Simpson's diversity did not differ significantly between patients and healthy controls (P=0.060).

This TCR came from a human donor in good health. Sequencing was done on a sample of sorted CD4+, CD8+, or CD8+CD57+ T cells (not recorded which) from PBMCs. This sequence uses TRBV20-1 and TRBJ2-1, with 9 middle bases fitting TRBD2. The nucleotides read TGCAGTGCTCTGGCGGGAGGGCCCATTAGCAATGAGCAGTTCTTC. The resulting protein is CSALAGGPISNEQFF.